One T cell receptor beta chain is described in this entry. At one end the junction does not follow the germline gene, possibly because of a read error. Those who participated ranged in age from 18 to 89 years and resided in under 25 US areas. Membership in each cohort depended on participant-reported clinical history. Clones were sequenced by immunoSEQ multiplex PCR, and TCRdb holds only the in-frame ones, with some missing. There are more than 200,000 clones in the sample; roughly 85% occur only once, and 11% lies in the top ten. This sample was taken from a study of blood T cell repertoires in COVID-19. This CDR3 has 14 residues. Germline V gene sequence: CDR1 SSHAT, CDR2 FNYEAQ (reference sequence).

This chain connects TRBV7-7 to TRBJ2-1, with D perhaps matching TRBD1 (5 bases). The TCR comes from a man aged 25 to 45 who had recovered from COVID-19. The sample taken for sequencing was PBMCs or T cells enriched from blood (not recorded which). The CDR3 coding sequence is TGTGCTAGCAGCTTAGTAGGGGAATCCAATGAGCAGTTCTTC. Protein product: CASSLVGESNEQFF.